Reported below is one T cell receptor beta chain. Generated by immunoSEQ multiplex PCR, the TCRdb table keeps only in-frame clones and is missing some. Among under 250,000 clones listed, about 91% were seen once. The CDR3 sequence is 16 residues long. The germline CDR1 and CDR2 sequences are LNHDA and SQIVND (reference sequence). The trim removed 6 bases at V and 3 bases at J, leaving 8 bases unmatched. This specimen comes from a study of blood T cell repertoires in COVID-19. Study-wide background: COVID-19 samples, acute and convalescent, were from the United States, Italy and Spain. T cells, B-cell-depleted T cells, or PBMCs supplied cDNA or gDNA.

The rearrangement uses TRBV19 and TRBJ1-2, with 12 bases fitting TRBD1. Specimen: peripheral blood. This clonotype was sampled from a woman between 35 and 50 years old with acute or convalescent COVID-19. CDR3 DNA sequence: TGTGCCAGTAGAGGGACAGGGGGCTTGGTTGACTATGGCTACACCTTC. It codes for CASRGTGGLVDYGYTF.